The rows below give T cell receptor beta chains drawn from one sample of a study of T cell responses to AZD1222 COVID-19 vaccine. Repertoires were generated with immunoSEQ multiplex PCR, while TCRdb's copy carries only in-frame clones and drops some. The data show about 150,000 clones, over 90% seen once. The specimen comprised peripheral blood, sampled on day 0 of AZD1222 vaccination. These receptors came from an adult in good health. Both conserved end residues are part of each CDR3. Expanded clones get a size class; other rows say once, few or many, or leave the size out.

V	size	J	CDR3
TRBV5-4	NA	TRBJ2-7	CASSPSAGGGSISYEQYF
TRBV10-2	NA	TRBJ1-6	CASKRQPSSYNSPLHF
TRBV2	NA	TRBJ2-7	CASSRTRTSGSYEQYF
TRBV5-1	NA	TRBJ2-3	CASSLEQREIDTQYF
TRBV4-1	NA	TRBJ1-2	CASSQERPKTGGRGYTF
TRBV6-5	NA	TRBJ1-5	CASSRNRDQPQHF
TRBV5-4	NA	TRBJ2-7	CASSTGTLSYEQYF
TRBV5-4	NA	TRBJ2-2	CASSEGEGTGELFF
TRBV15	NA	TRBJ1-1	CATSRDRGGAPEAFF
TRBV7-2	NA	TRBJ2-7	CASSLNGLAGDEQYF
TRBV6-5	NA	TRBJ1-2	CASSYSGQTYGYTF
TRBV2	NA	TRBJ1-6	CASRIDRASYNSPLHF
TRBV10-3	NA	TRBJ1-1	CAISTFTAGNTEAFF
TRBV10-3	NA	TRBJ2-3	CAISEREGGRTDTQYF
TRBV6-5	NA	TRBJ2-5	CASSYLSGGQETQYF
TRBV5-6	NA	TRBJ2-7	CASSYQVAYEQYF
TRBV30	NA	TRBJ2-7	CAWRGPPYEQYF
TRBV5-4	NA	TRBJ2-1	CASSVSGRFHNEQFF
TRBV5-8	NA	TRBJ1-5	CASSKREGFNQPQHF
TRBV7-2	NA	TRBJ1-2	CASSLGTGGNGYTF
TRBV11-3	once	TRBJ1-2	CASSLESGYGYTF
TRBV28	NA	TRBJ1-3	CASEEGSGNTIYF
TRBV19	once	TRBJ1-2	CASRSSAGPGYTF
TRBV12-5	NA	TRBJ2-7	CASGLGYNYEQYF
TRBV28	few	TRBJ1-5	CASSWTRGSNQPQHF
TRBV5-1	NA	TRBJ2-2	CASSLAGTGELFF
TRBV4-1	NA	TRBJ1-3	CASSPDGSLSGNTIYF
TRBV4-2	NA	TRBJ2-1	CASSHGTSGYNEQFF
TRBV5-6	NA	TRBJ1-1	CASSIHRGRVNTEAFF
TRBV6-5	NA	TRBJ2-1	CASRETSGSSDEQFF
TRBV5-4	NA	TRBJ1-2	CASSAARGLGYTF
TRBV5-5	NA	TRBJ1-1	CASSLIIPGQLNTEAFF
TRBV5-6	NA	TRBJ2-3	CASSLRRTDTQYF
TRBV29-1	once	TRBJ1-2	CSVARRRANYGYTF
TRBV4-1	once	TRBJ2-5	CASSQGYRDRETQYF
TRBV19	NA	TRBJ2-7	CASSDLAWSYEQYF
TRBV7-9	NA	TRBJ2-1	CASSSPPRGRGYNEQFF
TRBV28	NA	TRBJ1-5	CASSFLRRSPGPQHF
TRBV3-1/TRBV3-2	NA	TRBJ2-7	CASSLEREQYF
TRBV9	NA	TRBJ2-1	CASSNQYNEQFF
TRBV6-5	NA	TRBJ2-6	CASRSGANVLTF
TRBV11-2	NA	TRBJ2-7	CASSHRSGTGPYEQYF
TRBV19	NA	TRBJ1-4	CASSIEAPQGKLFF
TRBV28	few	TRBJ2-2	CASSLFLGFGEKRELFF
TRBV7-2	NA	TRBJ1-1	CASSSYRASTLNTEAFF
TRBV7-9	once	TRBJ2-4	CASSLALASRSKNIQYF
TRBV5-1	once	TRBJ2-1	CASGSDGFNEQFF